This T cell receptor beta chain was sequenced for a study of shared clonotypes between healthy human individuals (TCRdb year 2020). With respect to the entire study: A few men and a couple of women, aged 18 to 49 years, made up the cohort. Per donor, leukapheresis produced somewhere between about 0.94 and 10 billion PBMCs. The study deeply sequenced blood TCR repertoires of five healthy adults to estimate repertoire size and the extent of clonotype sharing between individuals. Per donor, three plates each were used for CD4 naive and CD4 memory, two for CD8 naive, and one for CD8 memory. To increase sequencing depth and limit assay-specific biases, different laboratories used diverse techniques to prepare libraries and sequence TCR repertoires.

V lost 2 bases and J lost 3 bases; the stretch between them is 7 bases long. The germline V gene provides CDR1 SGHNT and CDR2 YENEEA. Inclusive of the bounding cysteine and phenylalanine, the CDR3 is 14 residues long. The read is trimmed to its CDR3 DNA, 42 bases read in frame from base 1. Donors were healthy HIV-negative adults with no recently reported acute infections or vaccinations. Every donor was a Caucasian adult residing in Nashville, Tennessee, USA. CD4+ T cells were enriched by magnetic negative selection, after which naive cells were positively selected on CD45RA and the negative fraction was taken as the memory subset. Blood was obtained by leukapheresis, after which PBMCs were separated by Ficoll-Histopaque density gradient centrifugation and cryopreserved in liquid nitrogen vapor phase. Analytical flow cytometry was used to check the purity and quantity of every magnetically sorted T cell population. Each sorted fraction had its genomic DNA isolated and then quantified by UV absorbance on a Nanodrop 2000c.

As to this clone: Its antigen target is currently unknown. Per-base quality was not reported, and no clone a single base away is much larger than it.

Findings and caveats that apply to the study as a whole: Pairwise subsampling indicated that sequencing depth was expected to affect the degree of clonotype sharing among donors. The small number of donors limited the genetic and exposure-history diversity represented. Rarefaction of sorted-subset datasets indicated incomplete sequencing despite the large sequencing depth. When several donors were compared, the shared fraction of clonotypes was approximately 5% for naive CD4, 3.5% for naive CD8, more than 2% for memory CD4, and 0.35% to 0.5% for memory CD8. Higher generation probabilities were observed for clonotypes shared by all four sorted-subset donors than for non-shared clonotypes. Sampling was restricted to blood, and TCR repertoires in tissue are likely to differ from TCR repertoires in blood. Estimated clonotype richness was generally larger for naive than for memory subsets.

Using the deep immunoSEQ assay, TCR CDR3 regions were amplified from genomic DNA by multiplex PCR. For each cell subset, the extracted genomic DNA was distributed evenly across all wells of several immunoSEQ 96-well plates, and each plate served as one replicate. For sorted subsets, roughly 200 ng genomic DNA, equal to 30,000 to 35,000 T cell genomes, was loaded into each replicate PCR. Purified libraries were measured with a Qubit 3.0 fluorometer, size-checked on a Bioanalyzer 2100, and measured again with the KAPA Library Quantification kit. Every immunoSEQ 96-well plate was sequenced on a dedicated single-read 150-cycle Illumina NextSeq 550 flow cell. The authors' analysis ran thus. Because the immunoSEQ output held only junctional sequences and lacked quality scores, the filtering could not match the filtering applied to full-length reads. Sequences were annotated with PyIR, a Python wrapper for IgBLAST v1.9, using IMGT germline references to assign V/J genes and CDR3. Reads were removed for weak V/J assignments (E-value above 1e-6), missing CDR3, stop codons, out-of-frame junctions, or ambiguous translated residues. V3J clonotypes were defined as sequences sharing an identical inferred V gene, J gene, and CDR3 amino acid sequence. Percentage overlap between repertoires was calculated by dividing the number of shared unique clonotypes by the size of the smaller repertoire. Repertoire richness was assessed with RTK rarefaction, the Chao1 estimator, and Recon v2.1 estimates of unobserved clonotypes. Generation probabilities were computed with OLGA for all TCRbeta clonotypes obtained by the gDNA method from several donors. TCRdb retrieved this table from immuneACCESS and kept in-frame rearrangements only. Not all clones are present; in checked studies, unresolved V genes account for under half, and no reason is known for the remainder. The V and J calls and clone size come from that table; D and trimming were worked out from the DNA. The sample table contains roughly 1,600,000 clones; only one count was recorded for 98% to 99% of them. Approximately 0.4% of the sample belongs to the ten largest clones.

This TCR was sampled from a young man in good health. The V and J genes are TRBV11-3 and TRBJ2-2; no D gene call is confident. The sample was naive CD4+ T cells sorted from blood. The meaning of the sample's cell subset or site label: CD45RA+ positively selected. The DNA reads TGTGCCAGCAGCTTATGGTCTGACACCGGGGAGCTGTTTTTT. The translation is CASSLWSDTGELFF. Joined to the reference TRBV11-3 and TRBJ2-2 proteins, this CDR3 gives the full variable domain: EAGVVQSPRYKIIEKKQPVAFWCNPISGHNTLYWYLQNLGQGPELLIRYENEEAVDDSQLPKDRFSAERLKGVDSTLKIQPAELGDSAVYLCASSLWSDTGELFFGEGSRLTVL.